The 18 T cell receptor beta chains in this list originate from one sample, sequenced in a study of Ad26.COV2.S vaccination and SARS-CoV-2 variants. Clones were sequenced by immunoSEQ multiplex PCR, and TCRdb holds only the in-frame ones, with some missing. The profile shows around 310,000 clones, roughly nine tenths of them singletons. Treatment in this sample: roughly 19 received Ad26.COV2.S at low or high dose, single or two shots; 5 received placebo; per-sample allocation not given. Samples analyzed were those drawn on day 63 after the first vaccine or placebo injection. Here the sequenced sample was peripheral blood, taken in a trial of Ad26.COV2.S vaccine versus placebo. The receptors stem from a person aged 18-65 years who received the Ad26.COV2.S COVID-19 vaccine or a placebo.

The chain links TRBV4-3 to TRBJ1-1; TRBD1 agrees at 8 bases. The ends lost 3 bases at V and 7 bases at J; junction bases unmatched: 4. Germline CDR1 and CDR2: LGHNA and YSLEER. The CDR3 spans 13 residues. The CDR3 DNA is TGCGCCAGCAGCCACGCTGACAGGGGTGAAGCTTTCTTT. This sequence encodes CASSHADRGEAFF.

The chain uses TRBV29-1 and TRBJ1-2; D may be TRBD1 (5 bases). CDR3 length equals 12 residues. V gave up 0 bases and J gave up 8 bases, with 10 bases separating them. From germline, CDR1 is SQVTM and CDR2 ANQGSEA. The chain's CDR3 is CSVEDQGKGYTF. The CDR3 DNA reads TGCAGCGTTGAAGACCAGGGTAAAGGCTACACCTTC.

The CDR3 region has the DNA TGTGCCACGCCCAAGGGAGGGCCAGTTGGCTACACCTTC. Its translation: CATPKGGPVGYTF. The chain employs TRBV10-3 and TRBJ1-2; unclear D gene. Germline values: CDR1 ENHRY, CDR2 SYGVKD. This CDR3 region has 13 residues. V was pared by 10 bases and J by 7 bases, with 19 bases between.

The chain has TRBV12-3 or TRBV12-4 and TRBJ1-6; possibly TRBD1 for D (5 bases). The CDR3 sequence is 13 residues long. V lost 4 bases and J lost 10, with 11 bases in between. CDR3 residues: CASSSREGSPLHF. The CDR3 DNA follows: TGTGCCAGCAGTTCCAGGGAGGGCTCACCCCTCCACTTT.

The chain couples TRBV30 to TRBJ2-3; D possibly uses TRBD1 or TRBD2 (6 bases each). Germline loops: CDR1 GTSNPN, CDR2 SVGIG (reference sequence). The CDR3 covers 11 residues. Trimming shortened V by 5 bases and J by 6 bases, and 9 bases separated the two germline ends. CDR3 coding DNA: TGTGCCTGGGAAGGGGGGGATACGCAGTATTTT. It translates to CAWEGGDTQYF.

The chain joins TRBV4-3 to TRBJ2-3; 9 nucleotides match TRBD2. V lost 0 bases, J lost 6 bases, and 4 bases stayed unmatched. The CDR3 is 15 amino acids. The V gene's germline CDR1 is LGHNA and CDR2 YSLEER. CDR3 in DNA: TGCGCCAGCAGCCAAGAGCGCGGGGGGGCTGATACGCAGTATTTT. Amino acid sequence: CASSQERGGADTQYF.

This clone was seen more than once but under ten times. The CDR3 nucleotides read TGTGCCAGCAGTGTACGGGACACCCAGCTGAACACTGAAGCTTTCTTT. It yields the protein CASSVRDTQLNTEAFF. The chain has TRBV6-6 and TRBJ1-1; D possibly corresponds to TRBD1 (6 bases). The CDR3 has 16 residues. Germline CDR1 reads MNHNY; CDR2 reads SVGAGI (reference sequence). Trimming pared 5 bases from V and 0 bases from J, leaving 16 bases between.

The J gene is TRBJ1-2, the V gene TRBV30; D not certain. The CDR3 totals 18 residues. V was cut by 0 bases and J by 5 bases, with 25 bases left in between. CDR1 and CDR2 (germline): GTSNPN, SVGIG (reference sequence). Written as DNA, the CDR3 is TGTGCCTGGAGTGTAATTGCCGCATCGTCCGGGTGGAGGTATGGCTACACCTTC. It specifies CAWSVIAASSGWRYGYTF.

This chain joins TRBV18 and TRBJ2-1; 10 bases are shared with TRBD2. The trim removed 0 bases at V and 10 bases at J, leaving 9 bases unmatched. CDR1 and CDR2 from the germline V gene are KGHSH and LQKENI. The CDR3 runs to 16 residues. The CDR3 loop is CASSPPRLAGAQEQFF. In DNA form, the CDR3 reads TGTGCCAGCTCACCACCGAGGCTAGCGGGAGCTCAAGAGCAGTTCTTC.

The chain recombines TRBV19 with TRBJ1-1; D ambiguous. Between the trimmed V and J ends, which lost 5 bases and 3 bases, there was a span of 16 bases. Germline V gene data show CDR1 as LNHDA and CDR2 as SQIVND (reference sequence). The CDR3 consists of 15 residues. CDR3 protein: CASSEVEGGDTEAFF. The CDR3 DNA is TGTGCCAGTAGTGAAGTTGAGGGCGGGGACACTGAAGCTTTCTTT.

V and J are TRBV4-3 and TRBJ2-1, with D possibly being TRBD1 (6 bases). Germline V gives CDR1 LGHNA, CDR2 YSLEER. This CDR3 is 14 amino acids long. Trimming shortened V by 6 bases and J by 1 base, and 10 bases separated the two germline ends. CDR3 sequence: CASRQGTSYNEQFF. The CDR3 bases are TGCGCCAGCAGACAGGGAACATCCTACAATGAGCAGTTCTTC.

V gene TRBV15 combines with J gene TRBJ1-3, with D unclear. The CDR3 runs 17 residues. Germline V gene data show CDR1 as LNHNV and CDR2 as YYDKDF (reference sequence). Trimming took off 0 bases at V and 0 bases at J, with 12 bases between the two ends. DNA for the CDR3: TGTGCCACCAGCAGAGATGTGGCGGGCAACTCTGGAAACACCATATATTTT. As protein: CATSRDVAGNSGNTIYF.

The rearrangement uses TRBV7-2 and TRBJ2-5, with D possibly TRBD2 on 5 matching bases. This CDR3 is built from 15 residues. Germline CDR1 SGHTA, CDR2 FQGNSA. V dropped 4 bases and J dropped 5 bases, with 17 bases sitting between them. The DNA for the CDR3 is TGTGCCAGCAGCTCCCCTAGCTCCCCGGGGGAGACCCAGTACTTC. Residues: CASSSPSSPGETQYF.

The chain has TRBV10-3 and TRBJ1-4; possibly TRBD1 for D (5 bases). The CDR3 has 13 residues. Trimming removed 2 bases from V and 8 bases from J, with 9 bases in between. Germline V lookup: CDR1 ENHRY, CDR2 SYGVKD. The CDR3 DNA sequence: TGTGCCATCAGTGAGGGGGCAGTGGAAAAACTGTTTTTT. This encodes CAISEGAVEKLFF.

V usage is TRBV30 and J usage is TRBJ1-1; the D gene is possibly TRBD1 (6 bases). Trimming shortened V by 0 bases and J by 6 bases, and 14 bases separated the two germline ends. Germline CDR1 GTSNPN, CDR2 SVGIG (reference sequence). This CDR3 spans 14 amino acids. Here the CDR3 reads CAWSVFFRGAEAFF. In DNA, the CDR3 is TGTGCCTGGAGTGTATTTTTTAGGGGGGCTGAAGCTTTCTTT.

Details on this clone: The sample contains more than one DNA sequence encoding this CDR3. The gene calls are TRBV7-3 and TRBJ2-3; D remains unclear. Germline lookup yields CDR1 SGHTA and CDR2 FQGTGA. V lost 0 bases, J lost 5 bases, and 3 bases lay in between. This CDR3 has 12 amino acids. CDR3 residues: CASSLTGDTQYF. DNA of the CDR3: TGTGCCAGCAGCTTAACAGGAGATACGCAGTATTTT.

As to this clone: This sample includes further DNA sequences coding for the same CDR3. The chain combines TRBV6-5 with TRBJ1-1, with TRBD1 as a possible D gene (6 bases). The germline V gene encodes CDR1 MNHEY and CDR2 SVGAGI. This CDR3 is 14 amino acids long. Trimming left V 4 bases short and J 4 bases short, with 13 bases between. The DNA of the CDR3 is TGTGCCAGCAGTTTCCCTGGGGGCGGCACTGAAGCTTTCTTT. Its translation: CASSFPGGGTEAFF.

The chain combines TRBV6-6 with TRBJ1-6; D unresolved. Trimming left V 4 bases short and J 4 bases short, with 5 bases between. Germline CDR1 MNHNY, CDR2 SVGAGI (reference sequence). The length of the CDR3 is 13 residues. This CDR3 reads CASSSLYNSPLHF. The CDR3, as DNA: TGTGCCAGCAGTTCACTTTATAATTCACCCCTCCACTTT.